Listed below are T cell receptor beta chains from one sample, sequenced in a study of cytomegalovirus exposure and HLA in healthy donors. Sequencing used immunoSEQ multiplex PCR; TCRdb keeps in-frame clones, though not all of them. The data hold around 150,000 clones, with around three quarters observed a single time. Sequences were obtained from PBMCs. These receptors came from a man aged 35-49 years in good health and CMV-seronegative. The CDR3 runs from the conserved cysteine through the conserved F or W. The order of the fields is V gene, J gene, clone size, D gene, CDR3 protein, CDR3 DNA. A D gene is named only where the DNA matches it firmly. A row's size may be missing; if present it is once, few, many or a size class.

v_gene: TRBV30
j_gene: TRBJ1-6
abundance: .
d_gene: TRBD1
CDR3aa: CAWGGQAVNVPSSYNSPLHF
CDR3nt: TGTGCCTGGGGGGGACAGGCCGTTAACGTTCCTAGCTCCTATAATTCACCCCTCCACTTT

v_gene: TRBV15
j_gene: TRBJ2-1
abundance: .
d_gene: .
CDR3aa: CATSSLSISEQFF
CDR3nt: TGTGCCACCAGCTCACTCTCGATTTCTGAGCAGTTCTTC

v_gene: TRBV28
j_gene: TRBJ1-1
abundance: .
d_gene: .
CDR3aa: CASSFSLGRHNTEAFF
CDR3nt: TGTGCCAGCAGTTTTTCCTTGGGCAGGCACAACACTGAAGCTTTCTTT

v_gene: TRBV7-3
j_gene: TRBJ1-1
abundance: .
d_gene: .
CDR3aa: CASRKGQNTEAFF
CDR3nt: TGTGCCAGCAGGAAGGGGCAAAACACTGAAGCTTTCTTT

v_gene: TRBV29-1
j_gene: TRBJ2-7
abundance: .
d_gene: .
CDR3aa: CSVEVAGYEQYF
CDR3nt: TGCAGCGTTGAAGTCGCGGGTTACGAGCAGTACTTC

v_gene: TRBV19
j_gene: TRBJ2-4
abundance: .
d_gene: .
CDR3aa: CATAEQGAKNIQYF
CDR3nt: TGTGCCACTGCGGAACAGGGAGCCAAAAACATTCAGTACTTC

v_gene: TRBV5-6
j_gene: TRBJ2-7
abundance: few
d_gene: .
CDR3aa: CASSLHLEQYPYEQYF
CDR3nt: TGTGCCAGCAGCTTGCATTTGGAACAGTACCCCTACGAGCAGTACTTC

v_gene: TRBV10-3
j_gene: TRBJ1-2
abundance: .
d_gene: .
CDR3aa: CAISQPGFGYTF
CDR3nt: TGTGCCATCAGTCAGCCAGGGTTTGGCTACACCTTC

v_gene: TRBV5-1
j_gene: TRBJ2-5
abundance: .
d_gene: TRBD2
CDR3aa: CASSPLGTSGTQYF
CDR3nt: TGCGCCAGCAGCCCTCTGGGGACTAGCGGGACCCAGTACTTC

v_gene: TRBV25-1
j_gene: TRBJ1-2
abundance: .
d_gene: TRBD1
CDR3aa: CASRAGTGVYGYTF
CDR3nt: TGTGCCAGCAGGGCCGGGACAGGGGTCTATGGCTACACCTTC

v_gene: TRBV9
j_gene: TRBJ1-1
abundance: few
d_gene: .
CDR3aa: CASSAQGNTEAFF
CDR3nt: TGTGCCAGCAGCGCACAGGGGAACACTGAAGCTTTCTTT

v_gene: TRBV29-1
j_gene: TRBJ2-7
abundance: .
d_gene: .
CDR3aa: CSAIRVVDSYEQYF
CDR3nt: TGCAGCGCTATCAGGGTTGTAGACTCCTACGAGCAGTACTTC

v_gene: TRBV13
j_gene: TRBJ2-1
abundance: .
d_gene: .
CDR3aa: CASRDARGLAYNEQFF
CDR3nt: TGTGCCAGCAGAGACGCCCGCGGGTTAGCCTACAATGAGCAGTTCTTC

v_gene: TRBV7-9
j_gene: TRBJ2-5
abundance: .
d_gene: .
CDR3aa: CSSSPKGQRSQETQYF
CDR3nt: TGTTCCAGCAGCCCTAAAGGACAGCGCAGTCAAGAGACCCAGTACTTC

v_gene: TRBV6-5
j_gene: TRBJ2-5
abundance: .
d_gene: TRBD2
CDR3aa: CASSWTSGAWEETQYF
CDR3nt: TGTGCCAGCAGTTGGACTAGCGGGGCCTGGGAGGAGACCCAGTACTTC

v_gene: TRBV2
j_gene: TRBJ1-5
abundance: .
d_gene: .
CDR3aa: CASSEDSDNQPQHF
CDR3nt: TGTGCCAGCAGTGAAGACAGTGACAATCAGCCCCAGCATTTT

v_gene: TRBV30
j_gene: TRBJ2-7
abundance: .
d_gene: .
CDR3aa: CAWSTGPEQYF
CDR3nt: TGTGCCTGGAGTACGGGTCCCGAGCAGTACTTC

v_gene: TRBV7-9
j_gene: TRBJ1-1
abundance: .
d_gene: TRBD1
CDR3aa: CASSFSPGTGAGTEAFF
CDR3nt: TGTGCCAGCAGCTTCAGTCCCGGGACAGGGGCCGGCACTGAAGCTTTCTTT

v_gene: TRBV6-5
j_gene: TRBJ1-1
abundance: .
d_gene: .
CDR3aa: CASSYSGGSGTEAFF
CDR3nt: TGTGCCAGCAGTTACTCGGGGGGGAGCGGCACTGAAGCTTTCTTT

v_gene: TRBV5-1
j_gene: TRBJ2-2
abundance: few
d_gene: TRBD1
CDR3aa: CASTEGQGVTGELFF
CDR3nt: TGCGCCAGCACCGAAGGACAGGGAGTCACCGGGGAGCTGTTTTTT

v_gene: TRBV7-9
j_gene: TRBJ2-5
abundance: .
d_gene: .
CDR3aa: CASSGGWATESETQYF
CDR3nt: TGTGCCAGCAGCGGAGGCTGGGCAACAGAGTCGGAGACCCAGTACTTC

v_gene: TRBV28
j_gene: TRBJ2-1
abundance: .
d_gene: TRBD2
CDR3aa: CASIPGTSIRNEQFF
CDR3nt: TGTGCCAGCATTCCCGGGACTAGCATTAGGAATGAGCAGTTCTTC

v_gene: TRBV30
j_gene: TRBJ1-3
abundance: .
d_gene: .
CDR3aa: CAWSIGSGIRNRGSSGNTIYF
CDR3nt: TGTGCCTGGAGTATTGGGTCGGGGATCCGTAATCGGGGGAGCTCTGGAAACACCATATATTTT

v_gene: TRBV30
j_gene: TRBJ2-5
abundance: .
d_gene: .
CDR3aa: CAWSPRGGRLKTQYF
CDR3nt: TGTGCCTGGAGCCCCCGGGGTGGGAGGCTGAAGACCCAGTACTTC

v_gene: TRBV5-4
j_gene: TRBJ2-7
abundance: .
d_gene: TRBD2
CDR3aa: CASSPLILAGVNEQYF
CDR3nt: TGTGCCAGCAGCCCGCTCATACTAGCGGGAGTAAACGAGCAGTACTTC

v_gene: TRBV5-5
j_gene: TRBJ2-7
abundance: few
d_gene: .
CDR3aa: CASSSGGGTIYEQYF
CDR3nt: TGTGCCAGCAGCTCCGGAGGCGGAACGATCTACGAGCAGTACTTC

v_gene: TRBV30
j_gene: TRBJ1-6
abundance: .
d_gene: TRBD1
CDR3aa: CAWHRGSYNSPLHF
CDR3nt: TGTGCCTGGCACAGGGGCTCCTATAATTCACCCCTCCACTTT

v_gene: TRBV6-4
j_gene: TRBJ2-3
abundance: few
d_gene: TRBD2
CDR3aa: CASSRTSGDMDTQYF
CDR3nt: TGTGCCAGCAGCCGAACTAGCGGGGATATGGATACGCAGTATTTT

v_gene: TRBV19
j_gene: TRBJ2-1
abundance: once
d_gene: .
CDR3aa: CASSKPSVGGGDEQFF
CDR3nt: TGTGCCAGTAGTAAACCCTCCGTCGGCGGAGGCGATGAGCAGTTCTTC

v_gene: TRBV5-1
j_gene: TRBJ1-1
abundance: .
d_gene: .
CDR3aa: CASSLGDREAFF
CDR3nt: TGCGCCAGCAGCTTAGGGGATCGTGAAGCTTTCTTT

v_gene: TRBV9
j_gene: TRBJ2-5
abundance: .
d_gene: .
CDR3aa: CASSPTSGETQYF
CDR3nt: TGTGCCAGCAGCCCCACGTCCGGGGAGACCCAGTACTTC

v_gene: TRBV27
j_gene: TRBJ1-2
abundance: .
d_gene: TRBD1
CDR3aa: CASSYALRGYGYTF
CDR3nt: TGTGCCAGCAGTTACGCTCTCAGGGGGTATGGCTACACCTTC

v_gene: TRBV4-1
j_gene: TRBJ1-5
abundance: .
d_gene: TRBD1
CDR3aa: CASSQDSDRPLDFSNQPQHF
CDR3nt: TGCGCCAGCAGCCAAGATTCGGACAGGCCGTTGGATTTTAGCAATCAGCCCCAGCATTTT

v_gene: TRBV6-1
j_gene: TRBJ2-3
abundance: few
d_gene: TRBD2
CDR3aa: CASSDRRVAGTTDTQYF
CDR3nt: TGTGCCAGCAGTGACCGGCGGGTAGCGGGTACCACAGATACGCAGTATTTT

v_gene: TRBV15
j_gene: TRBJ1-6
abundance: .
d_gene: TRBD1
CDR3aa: CATSREGQVSPLHF
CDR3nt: TGTGCCACCAGCAGAGAGGGACAGGTCTCACCCCTCCACTTT

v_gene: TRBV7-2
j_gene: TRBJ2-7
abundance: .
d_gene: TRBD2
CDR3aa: CASSPKTSGGTYEQYF
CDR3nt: TGTGCCAGCAGCCCTAAGACTAGCGGGGGAACCTACGAGCAGTACTTC

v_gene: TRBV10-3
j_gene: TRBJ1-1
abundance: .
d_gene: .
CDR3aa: CAISGTDSGQNTEAFF
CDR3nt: TGTGCCATCAGTGGGACCGACAGTGGGCAGAACACTGAAGCTTTCTTT

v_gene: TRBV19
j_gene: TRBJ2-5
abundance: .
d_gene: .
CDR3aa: CASSPSYQETQYF
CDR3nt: TGTGCCAGTAGTCCTTCGTACCAAGAGACCCAGTACTTC

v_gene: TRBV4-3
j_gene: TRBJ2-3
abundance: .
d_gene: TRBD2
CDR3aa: CASSQESLAGSTDTQYF
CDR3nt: TGCGCCAGCAGCCAAGAGTCCCTAGCGGGTTCCACAGATACGCAGTATTTT

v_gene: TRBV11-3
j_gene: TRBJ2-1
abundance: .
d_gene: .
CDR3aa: CASSLDGSGASYNEQFF
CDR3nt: TGTGCCAGCAGCTTAGATGGGAGCGGTGCCTCCTACAATGAGCAGTTCTTC

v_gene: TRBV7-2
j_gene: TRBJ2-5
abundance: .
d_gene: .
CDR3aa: CASSLVGAPQETQYF
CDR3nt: TGTGCCAGCAGCTTAGTGGGGGCGCCCCAAGAGACCCAGTACTTC

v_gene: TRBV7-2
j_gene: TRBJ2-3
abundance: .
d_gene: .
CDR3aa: CASSPRAANTDTQYF
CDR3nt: TGTGCCAGCAGCCCCCGAGCCGCGAACACAGATACGCAGTATTTT

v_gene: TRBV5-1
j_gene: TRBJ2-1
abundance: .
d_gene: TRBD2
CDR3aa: CASSLRIAGVYNEQFF
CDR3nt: TGCGCCAGCAGCCTACGGATAGCGGGAGTTTACAATGAGCAGTTCTTC

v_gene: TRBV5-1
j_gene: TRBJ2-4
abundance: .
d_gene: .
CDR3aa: CASSLGSLAKNIQYF
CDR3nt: TGCGCCAGCAGTCTGGGCAGCCTAGCCAAAAACATTCAGTACTTC

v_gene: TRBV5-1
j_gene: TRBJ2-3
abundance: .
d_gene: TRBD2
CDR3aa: CASSLAGGPDTQYF
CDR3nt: TGCGCCAGCAGCTTAGCGGGAGGGCCTGATACGCAGTATTTT

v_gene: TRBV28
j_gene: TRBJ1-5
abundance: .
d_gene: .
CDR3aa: CASSGGQGNQPQHF
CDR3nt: TGTGCCAGCTCCGGGGGGCAGGGGAATCAGCCCCAGCATTTT

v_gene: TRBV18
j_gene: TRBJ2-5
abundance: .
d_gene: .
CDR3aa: CASSQYQEGETQYF
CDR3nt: TGTGCCAGCTCACAGTATCAGGAGGGGGAGACCCAGTACTTC

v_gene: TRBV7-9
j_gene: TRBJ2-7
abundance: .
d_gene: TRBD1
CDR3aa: CASSVETGFQYF
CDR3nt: TGTGCCAGCAGCGTAGAGACAGGGTTTCAGTACTTC

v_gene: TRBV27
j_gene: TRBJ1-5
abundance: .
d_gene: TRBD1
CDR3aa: CASSEQGNSNQPQHF
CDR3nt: TGTGCCAGCAGTGAACAGGGGAATTCGAATCAGCCCCAGCATTTT

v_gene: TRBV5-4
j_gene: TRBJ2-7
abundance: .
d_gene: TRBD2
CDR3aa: CASSLALSGSPYEQYF
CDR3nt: TGTGCCAGCAGCTTGGCTTTAAGCGGGAGCCCCTACGAGCAGTACTTC

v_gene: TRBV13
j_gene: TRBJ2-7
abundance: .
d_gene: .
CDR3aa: CASSFTAGNYEQYF
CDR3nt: TGTGCCAGCAGCTTTACAGCGGGCAACTACGAGCAGTACTTC

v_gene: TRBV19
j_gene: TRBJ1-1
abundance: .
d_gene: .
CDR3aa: CASSIQGPNTEAFF
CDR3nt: TGTGCCAGTAGTATCCAGGGCCCCAACACTGAAGCTTTCTTT

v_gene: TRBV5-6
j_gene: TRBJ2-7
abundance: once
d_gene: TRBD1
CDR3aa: CASRQGGCEQYF
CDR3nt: TGTGCCAGCAGACAAGGGGGCTGTGAGCAGTACTTC

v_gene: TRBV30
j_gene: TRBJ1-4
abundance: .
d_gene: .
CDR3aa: CAWSVTGEKLFF
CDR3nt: TGTGCCTGGAGTGTCACCGGTGAAAAACTGTTTTTT

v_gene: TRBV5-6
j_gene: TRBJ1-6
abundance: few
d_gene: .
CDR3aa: CASSPRIQGNSPLHF
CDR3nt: TGTGCCAGCAGCCCGAGAATTCAGGGTAATTCACCCCTCCACTTT

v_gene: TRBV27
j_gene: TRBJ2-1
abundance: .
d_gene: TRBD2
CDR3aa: CASTLAGSNEQFF
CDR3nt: TGTGCCAGCACGCTAGCGGGAAGCAATGAGCAGTTCTTC

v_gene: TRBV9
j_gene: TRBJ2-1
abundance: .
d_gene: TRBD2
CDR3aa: CASSLGTSGVPYNEQFF
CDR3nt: TGTGCCAGCAGCCTTGGGACTAGCGGTGTCCCCTACAATGAGCAGTTCTTC

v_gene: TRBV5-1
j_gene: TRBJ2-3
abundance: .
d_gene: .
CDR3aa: CASSYLAPSTDTQYF
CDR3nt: TGCGCCAGCAGCTATCTAGCGCCCAGCACAGATACGCAGTATTTT

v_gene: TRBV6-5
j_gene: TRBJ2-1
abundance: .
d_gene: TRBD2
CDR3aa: CASSYSSLAGHNEQFF
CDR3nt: TGTGCCAGCAGTTACTCGAGTCTAGCGGGGCACAATGAGCAGTTCTTC